This TCR beta chain was documented in a study of T cells of healthy individuals listed by TCRdb under 2018. Based on the germline V gene, the CDR1 and CDR2 sequences are LGHNT and FRNRAP. V gives up 0 bases and J gives up 2 bases, and the segment between their germline ends measures 6 bases. The CDR3 runs 14 residues from the cysteine to the phenylalanine. Solely the CDR3 DNA is kept, with 42 bases framed from the first base. Receptors were amplified or captured by 5' RACE. Sequencing relied on an Illumina MiSeq. The public reads were run again by TCRdb, first through fastp at Q25 and then through MiXCR, and only productive beta chains were kept. When rows share a CDR3 protein, they turn into one entry using the most common DNA and genes. The sample profile shows 45,000 to 60,000 distinct CDR3 sequences; roughly 15% of them were found once. Approximately 16% of the sample is held by the ten biggest clonotypes.

This clonotype has a handful of counts. Its antigen is currently not known. No per-base quality is available; no much larger clone lies one base away. The clonotype comes from a human donor in good health. The chain couples TRBV12-5 to TRBJ2-3; no D gene call is confident. The nucleotides are TGTGCTAGTGGTTTGGTAGCGTCCACAGATACGCAGTATTTT. This sequence encodes CASGLVASTDTQYF.